This entry features one TCR beta chain sequence. No antigen is known for it. The data were taken from a study of blood T cells in healthy people across ages. Study findings and constraints: The percentage of naive T cells correlated strongly with TCR beta diversity. Getting older went along with TCR beta diversity per million T cells dropping roughly linearly.

PCR was performed a second time for about 7 to 12 cycles using a sample-barcoded 5' primer and a J-beta primer mix. The template-switch adaptor was a 5' adaptor with 12 random nucleotides. It tagged each cDNA molecule. In TCRdb, the 5' RACE reads were re-called with MiXCR into one record per CDR3 protein. The sample has about a million distinct CDR3 sequences, roughly two fifths seen once. The donors, aged about 6 to 100, were healthy Caucasians from Russia. In germline, CDR1 is SGHRS, CDR2 YFSETQ. Between the trimmed V and J ends, which lost 2 bases and 1 base, there was a span of 12 bases. The CDR3 contains 15 residues.

Sequenced material: blood. The receptor's source is a man aged 18 to 29 in good health. The chain employs TRBV5-1 and TRBJ2-5; D may be TRBD1 (6 bases). CDR3 DNA sequence: TGCGCCAGCAGCTTCGGACAGAGAGGCCAAGAGACCCAGTACTTC. This gives the protein CASSFGQRGQETQYF.